A selection of T cell receptor beta chains follows, all from one sample in a study of PD-L1 blockade in urothelial cancer. Using immunoSEQ multiplex PCR, the repertoire was profiled, and TCRdb retains in-frame clones only, with some absent. The profile shows 40,000 to 45,000 clones, 83% of them singletons. Sequenced here: PBMCs, sampled around atezolizumab (anti-PD-L1) treatment. These receptors came from a man aged 60-69 years with urothelial cancer. CDR3s include the opening cysteine and the closing phenylalanine or tryptophan. The order of the fields is V gene, clone size, J gene, D gene, CDR3 protein, CDR3 DNA. The D gene is left open where the match is weak. Clone sizes are given selectively: once, few, many, or a class where the clone is expanded.

>TRBV28|few|TRBJ2-2|TRBD1
CATRTGGMTSTNTGELFF
TGTGCCACCCGGACAGGGGGCATGACTAGTACGAACACCGGGGAGCTGTTTTTT
>TRBV29-1|.|TRBJ2-7|.
CSVGGQAEDIPYEQYF
TGCAGCGTTGGGGGGCAGGCCGAAGATATTCCCTACGAGCAGTACTTC
>TRBV11-2|.|TRBJ2-1|.
CASSFPGHNEQFF
TGTGCCAGCAGCTTCCCAGGTCACAATGAGCAGTTCTTC
>TRBV7-2|once|TRBJ2-6|.
CASSFTGLSSGANVLTF
TGTGCCAGCAGTTTTACGGGACTCAGCTCTGGGGCCAACGTCCTGACTTTC
>TRBV6-1|.|TRBJ2-5|TRBD1
CASRGQGSQETQYF
TGTGCCAGCAGGGGACAGGGATCGCAAGAGACCCAGTACTTC
>TRBV6-1|.|TRBJ2-1|.
CASTPGGPYNEQFF
TGTGCCAGCACCCCGGGCGGGCCCTACAATGAGCAGTTCTTC
>TRBV25-1|.|TRBJ2-1|.
CASSDETGGGNEQFF
TGTGCCAGCAGTGATGAAACGGGGGGCGGGAATGAGCAGTTCTTC
>TRBV5-1|once|TRBJ1-1|TRBD1
CASSRGGTGGNTEAFF
TGCGCCAGCAGCCGGGGGGGGACAGGGGGGAACACTGAAGCTTTCTTT
>TRBV27|.|TRBJ2-7|.
CASSLAAGYEQYF
TGTGCCAGCAGTTTAGCCGCAGGTTACGAGCAGTACTTC
>TRBV25-1|.|TRBJ1-6|TRBD1
CASSELGIQGINSPLHF
TGTGCCAGCAGTGAACTGGGGATACAGGGGATCAATTCACCCCTCCACTTT
>TRBV30|once|TRBJ2-7|.
CAWSVRGKKGYEQYF
TGTGCCTGGAGTGTACGGGGTAAAAAAGGGTACGAGCAGTACTTC
>TRBV5-8|.|TRBJ1-5|.
CASSPVYSNQPQHF
TGTGCCAGCAGCCCCGTATATAGCAATCAGCCCCAGCATTTT
>TRBV27|.|TRBJ2-5|.
CASKDGLQETQYF
TGTGCCAGCAAGGACGGACTCCAAGAGACCCAGTACTTC
>TRBV9|.|TRBJ2-1|.
CASSEPPDGQEQFF
TGTGCCAGCAGCGAGCCCCCCGATGGGCAGGAGCAGTTCTTC
>TRBV5-8|.|TRBJ2-3|TRBD1
CASSLEGRGRPDTQYF
TGTGCCAGCAGCTTGGAGGGCAGGGGGCGCCCAGATACGCAGTATTTT
>TRBV30|once|TRBJ2-7|.
CAWSVITGFDEQYF
TGTGCCTGGAGTGTTATAACAGGGTTTGACGAGCAGTACTTC
>TRBV19|.|TRBJ1-1|TRBD1
CASSIFTGGDTEAFF
TGTGCCAGTAGTATCTTTACAGGGGGGGACACTGAAGCTTTCTTT
>TRBV2|.|TRBJ1-5|TRBD1
CASRGTGNQPQHF
TGTGCCAGCAGAGGGACAGGCAATCAGCCCCAGCATTTT
>TRBV5-4|.|TRBJ1-3|.
CASSLGGRVDSGNTIYF
TGTGCCAGCAGCTTGGGGGGCAGGGTCGACTCTGGAAACACCATATATTTT
>TRBV6-1|.|TRBJ2-7|TRBD1
CASSLRQGTAYEQYF
TGTGCCAGCAGCCTGAGACAGGGGACAGCCTACGAGCAGTACTTC
>TRBV14|.|TRBJ2-1|.
CASSQDLYPVRTGQFF
TGTGCCAGCAGCCAAGATCTCTACCCTGTTCGCACGGGGCAGTTCTTC
>TRBV9|few|TRBJ1-5|TRBD1
CASSVEAGGQPQHF
TGTGCCAGCAGCGTAGAGGCAGGGGGCCAGCCCCAGCATTTT
>TRBV29-1|.|TRBJ1-5|TRBD1
CSVLRQGTQHF
TGCAGCGTTCTGCGACAGGGCACCCAGCATTTT
>TRBV2|once|TRBJ2-7|.
CASSRQSYEQYF
TGTGCCAGCAGCCGACAGAGCTACGAGCAGTACTTC
>TRBV6-5|few|TRBJ2-7|.
CASSYRTAYEQYF
TGTGCCAGCAGTTACCGGACAGCCTACGAGCAGTACTTC
>TRBV5-1|few|TRBJ2-5|.
CASSLDTEETQYF
TGCGCCAGCAGCTTGGACACCGAAGAGACCCAGTACTTC
>TRBV6-5|few|TRBJ1-6|.
CASSYSIGDNSPLHF
TGTGCCAGCAGTTACTCGATAGGGGATAATTCACCCCTCCACTTT
>TRBV2|.|TRBJ1-4|.
CASKDIGPTEKLFF
TGTGCCAGCAAAGACATAGGCCCCACTGAAAAACTGTTTTTT
>TRBV5-1|.|TRBJ2-1|TRBD1
CASREQGAGYNEQFF
TGCGCCAGCAGAGAGCAGGGGGCGGGTTACAATGAGCAGTTCTTC
>TRBV28|.|TRBJ1-5|TRBD1
CASSPTGTAQPRPQHF
TGTGCCAGCTCCCCCACCGGGACAGCCCAGCCTAGGCCCCAGCATTTT
>TRBV6-6|.|TRBJ2-7|.
CASSQGTTYEQYF
TGTGCCAGCAGTCAGGGAACCACCTACGAGCAGTACTTC
>TRBV7-2|.|TRBJ2-3|TRBD2
CASSTERGLVHTQYF
TGTGCCAGCAGCACCGAGCGGGGGCTTGTGCATACGCAGTATTTT
>TRBV27|.|TRBJ2-7|.
CASREGADTFEQYF
TGTGCCAGCCGGGAGGGGGCCGACACGTTCGAGCAGTACTTC
>TRBV27|.|TRBJ2-2|TRBD1
CASSSGTEILGELFF
TGTGCCAGCAGTTCGGGGACAGAGATTTTGGGGGAGCTGTTTTTT
>TRBV6-1|.|TRBJ2-7|TRBD2
CASSALAGAYEQYF
TGTGCCAGCAGTGCCCTAGCGGGGGCCTACGAGCAGTACTTC
>TRBV6-1|.|TRBJ2-5|.
CASSEEGLLQETQYF
TGTGCCAGCAGTGAAGAAGGACTCCTCCAAGAGACCCAGTACTTC